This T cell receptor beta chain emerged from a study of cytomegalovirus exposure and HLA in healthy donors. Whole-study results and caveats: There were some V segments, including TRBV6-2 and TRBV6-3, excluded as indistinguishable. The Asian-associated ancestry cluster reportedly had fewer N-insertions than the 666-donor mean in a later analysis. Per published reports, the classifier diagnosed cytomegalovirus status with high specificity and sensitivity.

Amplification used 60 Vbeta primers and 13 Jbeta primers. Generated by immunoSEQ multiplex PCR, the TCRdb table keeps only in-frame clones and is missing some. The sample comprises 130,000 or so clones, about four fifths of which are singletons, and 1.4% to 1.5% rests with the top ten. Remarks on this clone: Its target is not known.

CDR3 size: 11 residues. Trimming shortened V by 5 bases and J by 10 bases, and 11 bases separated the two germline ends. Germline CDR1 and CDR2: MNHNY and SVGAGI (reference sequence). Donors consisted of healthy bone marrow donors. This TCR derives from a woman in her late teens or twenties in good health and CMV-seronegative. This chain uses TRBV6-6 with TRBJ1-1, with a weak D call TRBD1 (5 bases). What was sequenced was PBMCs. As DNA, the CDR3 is TGTGCCAGCAGTGGGGGGAGCGTAGCTTTCTTT. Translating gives CASSGGSVAFF.